This paragraph reports one T cell receptor (beta chain). The antigen is unknown. V was pared by 6 bases and J by 4 bases, with 18 bases between. The germline V gene has CDR1 LNHDA and CDR2 SQIVND (reference sequence). The CDR3 is 15 residues long. The record originates from a study of T cell responses to AZD1222 COVID-19 vaccine. Overall study findings and caveats: Only a handful of AZD1222 recipients tested seropositive at baseline.

The method was immunoSEQ multiplex PCR; TCRdb's version includes in-frame clones alone and lacks a portion of them. This table has 85,000 to 120,000 clones, approximately 84% appearing once. The chain combines TRBV19 with TRBJ2-5; D is possibly TRBD2 (5 bases). The receptor's source is an adult in good health. The sequences come from peripheral blood, collected on day 0 of AZD1222 vaccination. CDR3: CASSDGGLLGETQYF. As DNA, the CDR3 is TGTGCCAGTAGCGATGGCGGACTTTTAGGAGAGACCCAGTACTTC.